A selection of T cell receptor beta chains follows, all from one sample in a study of T cells after yellow fever vaccination. Using its own MiXCR run on the 5' RACE reads, TCRdb lists one record per CDR3 protein. The sample lists about 94,000 distinct CDR3 sequences, under 9% occurring once. Specimen: CD8+ T cells not binding an NS4B(214-222) dextramer, sorted from PBMCs, collected around 15 days after the first yellow fever vaccination. Receptor source: a young man who received the YFV17D yellow fever vaccine. Both conserved end residues are part of each CDR3. A D gene is named only where the DNA matches it firmly. Size is omitted from some rows. Given values are once, few, many or a class for expanded clones.

>TRBJ1-5|NA|TRBV12-5|NA
TGTGCTAGTGGTTTGGGGGTCAATCAGCCCCAGCATTTT
CASGLGVNQPQHF
>TRBJ1-6|NA|TRBV9|NA
TGTGCCAGCAGCCCAGGGGCAGGGGAGAATTCACCCCTCCACTTT
CASSPGAGENSPLHF
>TRBJ2-5|few|TRBV6-5|TRBD1
TGTGCCAGCAGTTACTCTGTACAGGGGTTTACAGAGACCCAGTACTTC
CASSYSVQGFTETQYF
>TRBJ2-1|NA|TRBV4-2|TRBD2
TGTGCCAGCAGCCAGGACCTTGGCGGGGGGTTCTACAATGAGCAGTTCTTC
CASSQDLGGGFYNEQFF
>TRBJ1-5|few|TRBV20-1|NA
TGCAGTGCAGGGGAGGGCAGGGCGAATCAGCCCCAGCATTTT
CSAGEGRANQPQHF
>TRBJ1-1|few|TRBV5-1|NA
TGCGCCAGCAGCCCCTCGGTGAACACTGAAGCTTTCTTT
CASSPSVNTEAFF
>TRBJ2-2|NA|TRBV21-1|NA
TGTGCCAGCAGCAAGGTCGGGGGGCGGACCGGGGAGCTGTTTTTT
CASSKVGGRTGELFF
>TRBJ2-7|NA|TRBV6-5|NA
TGTGCCAGCAGTTACGGGACAATGACCTACGAGCAGTACTTC
CASSYGTMTYEQYF
>TRBJ2-1|many|TRBV5-1|TRBD2
TGCGCCAGCAGTGCCCAGCTAGCGGGGGGACCCAGCTCCTACAATGAGCAGTTCTTC
CASSAQLAGGPSSYNEQFF
>TRBJ2-7|NA|TRBV6-6|NA
TGTGCCAGCAGTTACATCAGGGAGGTGGACTACGAGCAGTACTTC
CASSYIREVDYEQYF
>TRBJ2-7|few|TRBV4-1|NA
TGCGCCAGCAGCCAAGAACTGGGGGTTTGGAACGAGCAGTACTTC
CASSQELGVWNEQYF
>TRBJ1-6|NA|TRBV28|TRBD1
TGTGCCAGCAGTTTACGGACAGGATCTCATTCACCCCTCCACTTT
CASSLRTGSHSPLHF
>TRBJ2-7|many|TRBV6-5|NA
TGTGCCAGCCGGGACGGGGCCTACGAGCAGTACTTC
CASRDGAYEQYF
>TRBJ1-1|NA|TRBV7-3|TRBD1
TGTGCCAGCAGCTCGACAGGGGGAGGGACTGAAGCTTTCTTT
CASSSTGGGTEAFF
>TRBJ2-1|NA|TRBV20-1|NA
TGCAGTGCTTGGGGGCGGGGCCCCACCTACAATGAGCAGTTCTTC
CSAWGRGPTYNEQFF
>TRBJ2-2|few|TRBV7-3|TRBD1
TGTGCCAGCAGCTTAACAGGAAGACAGGGTGTCGACGGGGAGCTGTTTTTT
CASSLTGRQGVDGELFF
>TRBJ2-4|few|TRBV6-1|NA
TGTGCCAGCAGTGGCTCTTACCGGGAGTTAAAGAACATTCAGTACTTC
CASSGSYRELKNIQYF
>TRBJ1-1|NA|TRBV7-8|NA
TGTGCCAGCAGCCCCCAGGGCGAGGTGGACACTGAAGCTTTCTTT
CASSPQGEVDTEAFF
>TRBJ2-2|few|TRBV11-2|TRBD2
TGTGCCAGCAGCCCAAGGGGACTAGCGGGGGGATCGAACACCGGGGAGCTGTTTTTT
CASSPRGLAGGSNTGELFF
>TRBJ2-1|NA|TRBV12-5|NA
TGTGCTAGTGGTTTGGACAGGAGCAGGGGGGCCTACAATGAGCAGTTCTTC
CASGLDRSRGAYNEQFF
>TRBJ2-5|many|TRBV6-1|NA
TGTGCCAGCAGTGAATCGGGCGGGTGGGAGACCCAGTACTTC
CASSESGGWETQYF
>TRBJ1-2|NA|TRBV6-2/TRBV6-3|NA
TGTGCCAGCAGTATTACCCCCCCGACGGGCGGCTACACCTTC
CASSITPPTGGYTF
>TRBJ2-1|NA|TRBV11-2|NA
TGTGCCAGCAGCCCCCTGGGTGAGAATGAGCAGTTCTTC
CASSPLGENEQFF
>TRBJ2-2|few|TRBV25-1|NA
TGTGCCAGCAGTGGGCGCCCCGGGGAGCTGTTTTTT
CASSGRPGELFF
>TRBJ2-7|few|TRBV4-2|TRBD1
TGTGCCAGCAGCTCCCCCGGGACAGGGGCCAACGAGCAGTACTTC
CASSSPGTGANEQYF
>TRBJ2-3|few|TRBV6-5|TRBD2
TGTGCCAGCAGTCCCCCTGCGAGCGGGGGGTCGACAGATACGCAGTATTTT
CASSPPASGGSTDTQYF
>TRBJ2-5|few|TRBV11-2|TRBD2
TGTGCCAGCAGCACCGGGACTAGCGGGGTCCAAGAGACCCAGTACTTC
CASSTGTSGVQETQYF
>TRBJ2-2|few|TRBV6-5|TRBD1
TGTGCCAGCAGTTACTTCCGGGACAGGGGAGGATTGAACACCGGGGAGCTGTTTTTT
CASSYFRDRGGLNTGELFF
>TRBJ2-3|NA|TRBV10-2|NA
TGCGCCAGCAGTGAGGGATCGCAGGAATATTTT
CASSEGSQEYF
>TRBJ2-3|NA|TRBV6-4|NA
TGTGCCAGCACCCGGGAAGAGACAGATACGCAGTATTTT
CASTREETDTQYF
>TRBJ1-5|many|TRBV29-1|TRBD1
TGCAGCGTGGTATGGGACAGGGAAAATCAGCCCCAGCATTTT
CSVVWDRENQPQHF
>TRBJ1-2|NA|TRBV20-1|TRBD1
TGCAGTGCAACTGACAGGGATGGTGGCTACACCTTC
CSATDRDGGYTF
>TRBJ1-1|few|TRBV25-1|NA
TGTGCCAGCGGATCCTCAAACACTGAAGCTTTCTTT
CASGSSNTEAFF
>TRBJ2-2|many|TRBV19|NA
TGTGCCAGTAGTATAGACCATGGCCCCGGGGAGCTGTTTTTT
CASSIDHGPGELFF
>TRBJ2-2|few|TRBV4-2|NA
TGTGCCAGCAGCCTCACACGCGAAGCCGGGGAGCTGTTTTTT
CASSLTREAGELFF
>TRBJ1-5|NA|TRBV4-1|NA
TGCGCCAGCAGCCAAGACGTTGGTTCGGGGGGCCAGCCCCAGCATTTT
CASSQDVGSGGQPQHF
>TRBJ2-3|few|TRBV29-1|NA
TGCAGCGTTTGTGGGGCGCGGGACACAGATACGCAGTATTTT
CSVCGARDTDTQYF
>TRBJ2-1|few|TRBV19|NA
TGTGCCAGTAGTCAGAGTTTAGATGAGCAGTTCTTC
CASSQSLDEQFF
>TRBJ2-4|NA|TRBV6-1|NA
TGTGCCAGCAGCCCTCGAGGGGGGGTTTTTAACATTCAGTACTTC
CASSPRGGVFNIQYF
>TRBJ2-1|few|TRBV6-2/TRBV6-3|NA
TGTGCCAGCAGTTTGGGGGAGTCCTACAATGAGCAGTTCTTC
CASSLGESYNEQFF
>TRBJ1-2|NA|TRBV24-1|NA
TGTGCCACCAGTGATACTGACGGGCTGGATCCCTCGGGCTACACCTTC
CATSDTDGLDPSGYTF
>TRBJ1-1|few|TRBV27|NA
TGTGCCAGCAGTTTATCAGGGAACATGAACACTGAAGCTTTCTTT
CASSLSGNMNTEAFF
>TRBJ2-5|few|TRBV7-3|TRBD2
TGTGCCAGCAGCTTTATAGCGGGGGACCGGGAGACCCAGTACTTC
CASSFIAGDRETQYF
>TRBJ1-2|NA|TRBV3-1|NA
TGTGCCAGCAGCCACCCAACAAGAGACGGAGGATATGGCTACACCTTC
CASSHPTRDGGYGYTF
>TRBJ2-1|NA|TRBV20-1|TRBD2
TGCAGTGCTAGGTTCCCGAGCGGGGGTTACAATGAGCAGTTCTTC
CSARFPSGGYNEQFF
>TRBJ2-2|many|TRBV11-3|NA
TGTGCCAGCAGCCTAAGCTGGGAGACGGCGAACACCGGGGAGCTGTTTTTT
CASSLSWETANTGELFF